Shown below are 2 T cell receptor beta chains from a single sample sequenced in a study of cytotoxic CD8 clonotypes in ibrutinib-treated CLL. The assay was immunoSEQ multiplex PCR, and TCRdb's table has in-frame clones only and misses some. The sample records 50,000 or so clones, approximately 87% being singletons. The input for sequencing was PBMCs, taken after 24 months of ibrutinib treatment. The source of these receptors is a human donor with chronic lymphocytic leukemia.

This rearrangement joins TRBV7-9 to TRBJ2-2, with D possibly matching TRBD1 (6 bases). Germline values: CDR1 SEHNR, CDR2 FQNEAQ (reference sequence). This CDR3 is 15 amino acids long. V lost 0 bases and J lost 1, with 6 bases in between. The DNA of the CDR3 is TGTGCCAGCAGCTTAGCCAGGGGGAACACCGGGGAGCTGTTTTTT. Translating it yields CASSLARGNTGELFF.

This chain links TRBV19 with TRBJ2-2; a possible D gene is TRBD2 (6 bases). The CDR3 consists of 16 residues. Germline V gene lookup returns CDR1 LNHDA and CDR2 SQIVND (reference sequence). Trimming left V 4 bases short and J 3 bases short, with 15 bases between. CDR3 DNA: TGTGCCAGTAGTAATTCGGAGGGCCGTTACACCGGGGAGCTGTTTTTT. Protein product: CASSNSEGRYTGELFF.